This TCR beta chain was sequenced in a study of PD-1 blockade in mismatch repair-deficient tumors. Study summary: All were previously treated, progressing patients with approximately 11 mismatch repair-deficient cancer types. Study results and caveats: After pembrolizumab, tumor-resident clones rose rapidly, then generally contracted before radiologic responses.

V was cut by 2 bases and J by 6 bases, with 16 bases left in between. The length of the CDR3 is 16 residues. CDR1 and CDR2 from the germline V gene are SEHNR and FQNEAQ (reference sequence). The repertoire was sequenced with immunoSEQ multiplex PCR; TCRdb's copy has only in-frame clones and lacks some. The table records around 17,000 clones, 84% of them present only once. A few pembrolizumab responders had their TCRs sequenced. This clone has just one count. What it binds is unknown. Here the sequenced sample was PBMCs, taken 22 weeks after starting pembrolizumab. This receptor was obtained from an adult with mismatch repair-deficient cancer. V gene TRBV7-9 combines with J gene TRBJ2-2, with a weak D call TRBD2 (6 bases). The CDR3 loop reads CASSLKASVAAGELFF. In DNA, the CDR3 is TGTGCCAGCAGCTTAAAGGCTAGCGTGGCCGCCGGGGAGCTGTTTTTT.